The 18 T cell receptor beta chains presented below share a single source sample, sequenced in a study of cytomegalovirus exposure and HLA in healthy donors. A multiplex PCR was run with 60 Vbeta primers and 13 Jbeta primers. Data came from immunoSEQ multiplex PCR; TCRdb stores just in-frame clones and leaves some out. The sample shows around 50,000 clones, 70% to 85% of them seen only once. Sequenced material: PBMCs. These receptors were obtained from a woman aged 50 to 60 in good health and CMV-seropositive.

V is TRBV27 and J is TRBJ2-7, with TRBD2 matching 7 bases. The germline CDR1 and CDR2 sequences are MNHEY and SMNVEV (reference sequence). CDR3 size: 14 residues. V lost 6 bases and J lost 3; bases outside the gene matches: 8. The CDR3 loop reads CASSGGGTHYEQYF. CDR3 nucleotide sequence: TGTGCCAGCAGCGGCGGGGGAACGCACTACGAGCAGTACTTC.

This clone came up a few times. The V and J genes are TRBV4-3 and TRBJ1-1; possible D gene TRBD1, 5 bases. With 2 bases removed from V and 4 bases from J, the gap between germline ends came to 8 bases. Germline V lookup: CDR1 LGHNA, CDR2 YSLEER. The CDR3 is 13 amino acids. In DNA, the CDR3 is TGCGCCAGCAGCCAATTGGGGCCCACTGAAGCTTTCTTT. The encoded protein is CASSQLGPTEAFF.

The chain joins TRBV2 to TRBJ1-1, with a weak D call TRBD1 (6 bases). The germline V and J ends were trimmed by 6 bases and 11 bases, with 22 bases remaining between them. The CDR3 runs to 14 residues. In germline, CDR1 is SNHLY, CDR2 FYNNEI. The chain's CDR3 is CASSESPTGLLAFF. The CDR3 bases are TGTGCCAGCAGCGAAAGCCCGACAGGACTCTTGGCTTTCTTT.

V gene TRBV2 combines with J gene TRBJ1-5; weak D call: TRBD1 (5 bases). Germline CDR1 reads SNHLY; CDR2 reads FYNNEI. CDR3 length equals 15 residues. The ends were cut back, 8 bases at V and 4 bases at J, with 18 bases in the middle. The CDR3 here is CASGGGFAVNQPQHF. CDR3 nucleotides: TGTGCCAGCGGGGGAGGATTTGCAGTTAATCAGCCCCAGCATTTT.

The rearrangement uses TRBV7-9 and TRBJ2-5, with 10 bases identical to TRBD2. V lost 6 bases, J lost 2 bases, and 6 bases stayed unmatched. Per the germline V gene, CDR1 is SEHNR and CDR2 is FQNEAQ (reference sequence). This CDR3 comprises 15 residues. The CDR3 nucleotides are TGTGCCAGCAGATTTAGCGGGGGGAATCAAGAGACCCAGTACTTC. This translates into CASRFSGGNQETQYF. The full variable domain, with the rest looked up from reference TRBV7-9 and TRBJ2-5, is DTGVSQNPRHKITKRGQNVTFRCDPISEHNRLYWYRQTLGQGPEFLTYFQNEAQLEKSRLLSDRFSAERPKGSFSTLEIQRTEQGDSAMYLCASRFSGGNQETQYFGPGTRLLVL.

The gene calls are TRBV28 and TRBJ1-6; D is perhaps TRBD1 (6 bases). The CDR3 length is 11 residues. V dropped 3 bases and J dropped 17 bases, with 11 bases sitting between them. Germline CDR1 reads MDHEN; CDR2 reads SYDVKM. The CDR3 spells CASSFTGLFHF. The CDR3 bases are TGTGCCAGCAGTTTTACAGGGCTCTTCCACTTT.

This clone has a single count. Other DNA sequences of this sample code for an identical CDR3. The chain links TRBV6-1 to TRBJ2-5; perhaps TRBD1 as D (5 bases). CDR3 length: 16 residues. Trimming cost V 2 bases and J 4 bases, with 17 bases left between them. CDR1 is MNHNS, CDR2 SASEGT, per germline. The CDR3 nucleotides read TGTGCCAGCAGTGAAAGCCAATTCAGGGCCGGAGAGACCCAGTACTTC. Its translation is CASSESQFRAGETQYF.

The chain carries TRBV10-2 and TRBJ1-2; 7 nucleotides line up with TRBD1. The germline CDR1 and CDR2 sequences are WSHSY and SAAADI. The CDR3 is made up of 17 amino acids. V was pared by 0 bases and J by 3 bases, with 10 bases of the junction left unmatched. The CDR3 loop reads CASSESRQGVIDYGYTF. CDR3 nucleotides: TGCGCCAGCAGTGAGTCGAGGCAGGGGGTCATCGACTATGGCTACACCTTC.

The chain has TRBV6-4 and TRBJ1-1; D not resolved. Germline CDR1 is MRHNA and CDR2 is SNTAGT. The CDR3 runs to 13 residues. V shed 5 bases and J shed 0 bases, with 7 bases lying between them. As DNA, the CDR3 is TGTGCCAGCAGTCTACTTTTGAACACTGAAGCTTTCTTT. It yields the protein CASSLLLNTEAFF.

The rearrangement links TRBV5-1 to TRBJ1-3; D is possibly TRBD1 (5 bases). This CDR3 has 16 residues. CDR1 and CDR2 (germline): SGHRS, YFSETQ. V dropped 4 bases and J dropped 2 bases, with 16 bases sitting between them. The CDR3 spells CASSMTQGSAGNTIYF. In nucleotides, the CDR3 is TGCGCCAGCAGCATGACCCAGGGAAGTGCTGGAAACACCATATATTTT.

This clone was seen a handful of times. J is TRBJ2-7 and V is TRBV10-2; 9 bases are shared with TRBD1. The CDR3 contains 13 residues. V lost 8 bases, J lost 3 bases, and 5 bases stayed unmatched. Germline V gives CDR1 WSHSY, CDR2 SAAADI. The CDR3 spells CASQTGGSYEQYF. The CDR3 bases are TGCGCCAGCCAGACAGGGGGAAGCTACGAGCAGTACTTC.

V gene TRBV10-3 combines with J gene TRBJ1-4, with D uncertain. Germline loops: CDR1 ENHRY, CDR2 SYGVKD. V lost 8 bases and J 3 bases, leaving 10 bases between the germline ends. CDR3 length: 13 residues. The CDR3 bases are TGTGCCATCTCGGCGGTGGCTAATGAAAAACTGTTTTTT. Protein sequence: CAISAVANEKLFF.

The genes are TRBV6-4 and TRBJ2-3, with 8 bases that match TRBD1. The CDR3 consists of 15 residues. CDR1 and CDR2 (germline): MRHNA, SNTAGT. The trim removed 1 base at V and 4 bases at J, leaving 4 bases unmatched. For the CDR3, the DNA is TGTGCCAGCAGTGACTTGGCAGGGGGCGCAGATACGCAGTATTTT. Amino acid sequence: CASSDLAGGADTQYF.

The V and J genes are TRBV5-4 and TRBJ1-2; TRBD1 matches at 7 bases. This CDR3 region has 14 residues. The V gene's germline CDR1 is SGHNT and CDR2 YYREEE (reference sequence). V was clipped by 2 bases and J by 3 bases; unmatched bases: 4. The CDR3 DNA is TGTGCCAGCAGCTTTGACAGGGAGGACTATGGCTACACCTTC. Translated, it gives CASSFDREDYGYTF.

Here the CDR3 reads CASSLQGFNTEAFF. For the CDR3, the DNA is TGCGCCAGCAGCCTACAGGGGTTTAACACTGAAGCTTTCTTT. The V call is TRBV4-3, the J call TRBJ1-1, with TRBD1 matching over 7 bases. With V trimmed by 4 bases and J by 2 bases, 4 bases remained unmatched. The V gene's germline CDR1 is LGHNA and CDR2 YSLEER. This CDR3 has 14 residues.

The chain carries TRBV7-3 and TRBJ2-2; 10 bases map to TRBD1. CDR1 and CDR2 (germline): SGHTA, FQGTGA. The CDR3 runs 23 residues. V shed 1 base, J shed 7 bases, and the junction held 27 bases outside the gene matches. The CDR3 region has the DNA TGTGCCAGCAGCTTAATCTGGCTCAAAGCGGTCCGGGACAGGGGAGGAGGCGTCGGGGAGCTGTTTTTT. Translating gives CASSLIWLKAVRDRGGGVGELFF.

This clone was seen more than once but under ten times. CDR3 protein: CASSPSTSGHTGELFF. DNA of the CDR3: TGTGCCAGCAGCCCGTCGACTAGCGGGCACACCGGGGAGCTGTTTTTT. The V gene is TRBV7-6, the J gene TRBJ2-2, with 10 bases identical to TRBD2. CDR1 is SGHVS and CDR2 is FNYEAQ in the germline V gene. CDR3 size: 16 residues. After removal of 5 bases from V and 3 bases from J, the junction contained 6 bases not matched to a gene.

The chain links TRBV6-1 to TRBJ2-7, with 7 nucleotides matching TRBD2. The trim removed 11 bases at V and 3 bases at J, leaving 10 bases unmatched. Germline CDR1 is MNHNS and CDR2 is SASEGT. There are 13 residues in the CDR3. Here the CDR3 reads CAAGARNGYEQYF. CDR3 coding DNA: TGTGCCGCGGGAGCCCGGAACGGCTACGAGCAGTACTTC.